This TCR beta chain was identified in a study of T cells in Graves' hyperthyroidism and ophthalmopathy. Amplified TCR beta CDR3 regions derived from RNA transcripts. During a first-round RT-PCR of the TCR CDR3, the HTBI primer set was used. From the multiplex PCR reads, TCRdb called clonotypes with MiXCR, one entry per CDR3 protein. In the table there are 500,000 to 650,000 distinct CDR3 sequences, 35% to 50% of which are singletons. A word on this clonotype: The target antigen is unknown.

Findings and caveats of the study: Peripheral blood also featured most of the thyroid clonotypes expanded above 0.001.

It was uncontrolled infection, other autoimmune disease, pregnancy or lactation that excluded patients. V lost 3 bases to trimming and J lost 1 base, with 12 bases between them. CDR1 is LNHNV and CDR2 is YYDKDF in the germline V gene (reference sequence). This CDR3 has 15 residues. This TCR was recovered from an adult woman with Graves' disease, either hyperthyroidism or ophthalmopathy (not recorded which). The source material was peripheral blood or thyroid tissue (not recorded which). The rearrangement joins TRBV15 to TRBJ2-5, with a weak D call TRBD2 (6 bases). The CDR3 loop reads CATSSFGGSQETQYF. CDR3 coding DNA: TGTGCCACCAGCAGCTTCGGGGGTAGCCAAGAGACCCAGTACTTC. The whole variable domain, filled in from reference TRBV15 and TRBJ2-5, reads DAMVIQNPRYQVTQFGKPVTLSCSQTLNHNVMYWYQQKSSQAPKLLFHYYDKDFNNEADTPDNFQSRRPNTSFCFLDIRSPGLGDTAMYLCATSSFGGSQETQYFGPGTRLLVL.